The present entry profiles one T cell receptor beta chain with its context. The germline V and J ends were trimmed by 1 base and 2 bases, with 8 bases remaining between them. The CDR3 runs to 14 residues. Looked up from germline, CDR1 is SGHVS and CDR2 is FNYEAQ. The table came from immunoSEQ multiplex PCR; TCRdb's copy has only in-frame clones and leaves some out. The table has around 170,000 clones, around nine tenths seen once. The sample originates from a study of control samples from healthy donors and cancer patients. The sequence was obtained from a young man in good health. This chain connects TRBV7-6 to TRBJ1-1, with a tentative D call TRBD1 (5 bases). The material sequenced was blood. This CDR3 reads CASSLEQVNTEAFF. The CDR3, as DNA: TGTGCCAGCAGCTTAGAACAGGTAAACACTGAAGCTTTCTTT.